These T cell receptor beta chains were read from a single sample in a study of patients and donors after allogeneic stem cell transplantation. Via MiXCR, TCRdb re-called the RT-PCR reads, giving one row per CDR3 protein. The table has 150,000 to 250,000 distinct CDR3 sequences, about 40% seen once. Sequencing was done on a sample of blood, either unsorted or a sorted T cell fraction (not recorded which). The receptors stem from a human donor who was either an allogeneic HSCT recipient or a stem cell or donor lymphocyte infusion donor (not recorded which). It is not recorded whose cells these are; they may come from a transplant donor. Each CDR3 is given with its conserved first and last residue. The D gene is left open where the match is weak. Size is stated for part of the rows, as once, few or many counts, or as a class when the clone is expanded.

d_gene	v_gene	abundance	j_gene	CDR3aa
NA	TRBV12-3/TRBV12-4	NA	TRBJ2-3	CASSLGGPGNF
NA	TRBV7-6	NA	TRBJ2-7	CASSPTGLIYEQYF
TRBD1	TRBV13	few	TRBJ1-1	CASSPPGQALPEAFF
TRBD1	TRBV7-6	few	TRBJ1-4	CASSLEQGAPTNEKLFF
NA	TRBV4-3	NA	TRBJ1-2	CASSQETRDNYGYTF
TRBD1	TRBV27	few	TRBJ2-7	CASSLQGAYEQYF
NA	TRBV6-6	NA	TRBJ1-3	CATGAPSGNTIYF
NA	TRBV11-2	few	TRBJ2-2	CASRHQGTGELFF
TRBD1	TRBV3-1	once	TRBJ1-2	CASSPRDRGRFGYTF
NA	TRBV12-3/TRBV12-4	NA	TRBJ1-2	CASSLGDVGGYTF
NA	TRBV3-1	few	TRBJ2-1	CASSPGADSPNEQFF
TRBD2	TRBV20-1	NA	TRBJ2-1	CSAGLAGSGNEQFF
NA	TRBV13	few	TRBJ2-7	CASSLGWQNEQYF
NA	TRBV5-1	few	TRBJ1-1	CASASLVGTEAFF
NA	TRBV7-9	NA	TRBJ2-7	CASTPPGTYEQYF
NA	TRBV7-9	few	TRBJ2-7	CASSESPHEQYF
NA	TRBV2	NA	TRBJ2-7	CASSVQGQNYEQYF
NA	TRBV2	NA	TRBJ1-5	CASSEDGDRNQPQHF
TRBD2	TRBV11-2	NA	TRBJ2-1	CASSSLAGEGEQFF
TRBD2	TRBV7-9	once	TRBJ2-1	CASSLQAGEGNEQFF
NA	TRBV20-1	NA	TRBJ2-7	CSARIPVREGGYEQYF
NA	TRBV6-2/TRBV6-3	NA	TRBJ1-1	CASTLNPSAEAFF
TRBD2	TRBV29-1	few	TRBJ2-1	CSVLAGGSSYNEQFF
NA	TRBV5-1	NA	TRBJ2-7	CASSLGRASEQYF
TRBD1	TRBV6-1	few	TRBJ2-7	CASNQGDRGFYEQYF
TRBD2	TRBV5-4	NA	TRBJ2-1	CASSSPGLAGVGEQFF
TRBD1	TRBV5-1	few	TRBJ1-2	CASSLAGTGGAWHGYTF
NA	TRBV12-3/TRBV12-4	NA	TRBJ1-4	CASSLHGGDEKLFF
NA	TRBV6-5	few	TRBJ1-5	CASSYDLGRSVEPQHF
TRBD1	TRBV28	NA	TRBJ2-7	CASSWDSTYEQYF
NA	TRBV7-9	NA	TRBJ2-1	CASSLKARQVSYNEQFF
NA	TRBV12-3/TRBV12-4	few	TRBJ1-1	CASTHRPGRGEAFF
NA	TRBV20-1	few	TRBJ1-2	CSARDLGAAIYGYTF
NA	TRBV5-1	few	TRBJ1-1	CASSLEVGRTEAFF
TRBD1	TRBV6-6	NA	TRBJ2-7	CASRGTGFDEQYF
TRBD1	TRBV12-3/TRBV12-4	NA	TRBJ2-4	CASRKQGAKNIQYF
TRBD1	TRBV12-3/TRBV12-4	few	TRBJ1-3	CASSFKLQGATGNTIYF
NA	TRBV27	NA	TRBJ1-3	CASSPTSSGNTIYF
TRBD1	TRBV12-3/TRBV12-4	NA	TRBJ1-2	CASSLSTGEGSPHPYGYTF
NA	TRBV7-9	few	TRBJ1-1	CASSLERGTEAFF
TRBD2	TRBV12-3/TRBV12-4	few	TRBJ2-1	CASSPTSGRAFYNEQFF
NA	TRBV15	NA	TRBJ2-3	CATSRVGSESSTDTQYF
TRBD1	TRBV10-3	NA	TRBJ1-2	CAIKEGADGYTF
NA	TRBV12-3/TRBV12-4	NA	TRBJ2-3	CASSLGGVQDTQYF
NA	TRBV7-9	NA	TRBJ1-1	CASSLGRGGERAFF
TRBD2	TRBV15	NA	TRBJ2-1	CATSDGLAGGGEQFF
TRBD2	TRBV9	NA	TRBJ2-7	CASSTRTSGEQYF
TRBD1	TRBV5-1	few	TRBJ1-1	CASSDGQGTGAFF
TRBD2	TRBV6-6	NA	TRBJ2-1	CASSPRGSGSGNEQFF
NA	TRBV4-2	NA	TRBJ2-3	CASSQERVGMSTDTQYF
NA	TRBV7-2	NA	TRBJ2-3	CASSSQSDTQYF
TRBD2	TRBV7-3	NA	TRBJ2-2	CASSLTSGSPNTGELFF
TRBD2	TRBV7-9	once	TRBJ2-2	CASGLAPATGELFF
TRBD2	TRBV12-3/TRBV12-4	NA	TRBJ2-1	CASISTSGRRDEQFF
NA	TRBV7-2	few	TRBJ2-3	CASSPRNTDTQYF